This passage covers 5 T cell receptor beta chains from one sample sequenced in a study of OX40 agonist ivuxolimab in advanced cancers. Profiling relied on immunoSEQ multiplex PCR, and the TCRdb table lists in-frame clones only, not all of them. This table holds approximately 90,000 clones, 91% found once. This specimen consisted of CD4+ or CD8+ T cells sorted from blood, obtained in a trial of the OX40 agonist ivuxolimab. The receptors stem from an adult with an advanced solid tumor such as melanoma, head and neck, liver or kidney cancer.

V gene TRBV6-5 combines with J gene TRBJ2-7; D remains unclear. Trimming cost V 2 bases and J 6 bases, with 5 bases left between them. Germline CDR1 and CDR2: MNHEY and SVGAGI. There are 11 residues in the CDR3. This CDR3 reads CASSYLSEQYF. CDR3 in DNA: TGTGCCAGCAGTTACCTTAGCGAGCAGTACTTC.

The chain links TRBV7-3 to TRBJ2-5; D may be TRBD1 or TRBD2 (5 bases each). The CDR3 is 15 residues long. Germline CDR1 SGHTA, CDR2 FQGTGA. Trimming cost V 0 bases and J 7 bases, with 15 bases left between them. CDR3 in amino acids: CASSLTSGQKATQYF. Here the CDR3 DNA reads TGTGCCAGCAGCTTAACTTCGGGGCAAAAGGCGACCCAGTACTTC.

The V and J genes are TRBV7-9 and TRBJ1-1; D perhaps matches TRBD1 (6 bases). The CDR3 sequence is 13 residues long. V dropped 7 bases and J dropped 8 bases, with 17 bases sitting between them. Germline V gene sequence: CDR1 SEHNR, CDR2 FQNEAQ (reference sequence). The CDR3 DNA sequence: TGTGCCAGCATCAAAGGGGGTGGTCGCGAAGCTTTCTTT. Translating it yields CASIKGGGREAFF.

The chain couples TRBV30 to TRBJ2-3; 8 bases are shared with TRBD2. The V gene's germline CDR1 is GTSNPN and CDR2 SVGIG (reference sequence). Trimming removed 4 bases from V and 6 bases from J; junction bases left unmatched: 9. The CDR3 length is 14 residues. The CDR3 loop is CAWTPGTRVDTQYF. CDR3 coding DNA: TGTGCCTGGACCCCCGGGACTAGGGTGGATACGCAGTATTTT.

The count of this clone is one. The chain employs TRBV19 and TRBJ2-1; 10 positions agree with TRBD2. Germline CDR1 is LNHDA and CDR2 is SQIVND (reference sequence). After removal of 2 bases from V and 6 bases from J, the junction contained 16 bases not matched to a gene. The CDR3 totals 19 residues. The CDR3 here is CASSIRSGRARGHSNEQFF. The CDR3 DNA sequence: TGTGCCAGTAGTATACGCAGCGGGAGGGCCCGGGGCCATTCCAATGAGCAGTTCTTC.